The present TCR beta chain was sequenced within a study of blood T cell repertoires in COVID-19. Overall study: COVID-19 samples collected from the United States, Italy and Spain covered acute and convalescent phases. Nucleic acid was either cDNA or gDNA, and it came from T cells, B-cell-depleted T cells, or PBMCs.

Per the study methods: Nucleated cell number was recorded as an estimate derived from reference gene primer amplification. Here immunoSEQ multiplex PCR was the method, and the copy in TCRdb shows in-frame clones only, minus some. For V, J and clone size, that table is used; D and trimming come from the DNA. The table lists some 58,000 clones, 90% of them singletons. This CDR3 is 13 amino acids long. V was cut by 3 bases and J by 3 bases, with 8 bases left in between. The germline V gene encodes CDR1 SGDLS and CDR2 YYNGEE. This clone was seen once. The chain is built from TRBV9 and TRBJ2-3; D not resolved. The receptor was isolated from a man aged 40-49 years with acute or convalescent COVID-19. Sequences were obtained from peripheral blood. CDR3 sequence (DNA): TGTGCCAGCAGCGGAATGCGAACAGATACGCAGTATTTT. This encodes CASSGMRTDTQYF.